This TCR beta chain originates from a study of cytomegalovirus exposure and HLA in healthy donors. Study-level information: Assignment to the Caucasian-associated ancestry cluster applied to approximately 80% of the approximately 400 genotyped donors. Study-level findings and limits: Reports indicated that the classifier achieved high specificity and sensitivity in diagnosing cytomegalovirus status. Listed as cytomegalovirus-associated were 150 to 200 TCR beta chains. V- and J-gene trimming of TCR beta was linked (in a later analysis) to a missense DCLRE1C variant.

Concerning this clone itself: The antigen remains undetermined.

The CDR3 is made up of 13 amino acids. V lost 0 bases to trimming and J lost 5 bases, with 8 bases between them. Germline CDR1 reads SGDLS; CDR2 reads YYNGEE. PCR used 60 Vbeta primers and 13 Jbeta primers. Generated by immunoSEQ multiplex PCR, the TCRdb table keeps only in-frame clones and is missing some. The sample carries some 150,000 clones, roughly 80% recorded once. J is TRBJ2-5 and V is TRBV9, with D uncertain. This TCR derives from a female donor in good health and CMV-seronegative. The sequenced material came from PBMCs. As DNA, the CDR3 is TGTGCCAGCAGCGTAGCGTTCGCGGAGACCCAGTACTTC. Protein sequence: CASSVAFAETQYF.